This T cell receptor beta chain was sequenced for a study of cytomegalovirus exposure and HLA in healthy donors. Study at large: In an early release, HLA-typed donors contributed some 80 million unique TCR sequences.

Details on this clone: Its antigen is not known.

Study conclusions and caveats: Cytomegalovirus association was assigned to 170 or so TCR beta chains. Some V segments (TRBV6-2 and TRBV6-3 among them) were excluded as indistinguishable. For most TCR beta V segments, an earlier analysis put the productive rate at about 87% or about 30% of the time.

Primers for the PCR totalled 60 Vbeta and 13 Jbeta. Method: immunoSEQ multiplex PCR; TCRdb's copy keeps in-frame clones and lacks some. The sample holds about 120,000 clones, around 70% seen once. Germline CDR1 is SGDLS and CDR2 is YYNGEE. This CDR3 has 18 residues. The V segment lost 0 bases and the J segment 5 bases; nucleotides outside the gene matches: 9. The chain is built from TRBV9 and TRBJ2-2, with TRBD2 matching over 11 bases. This TCR derives from a man aged 25 to 40 in good health and CMV-seropositive. Sequenced input: PBMCs. The CDR3 DNA reads TGTGCCAGCAGCGTAGGACTAGCGGGAAGTCGGTGGACCGGGGAGCTGTTTTTT. Residues: CASSVGLAGSRWTGELFF. The full variable domain, in which reference TRBV9 and TRBJ2-2 provide the parts outside the CDR3, is DSGVTQTPKHLITATGQRVTLRCSPRSGDLSVYWYQQSLDQGLQFLIQYYNGEERAKGNILERFSAQQFPDLHSELNLSSLELGDSALYFCASSVGLAGSRWTGELFFGEGSRLTVL.